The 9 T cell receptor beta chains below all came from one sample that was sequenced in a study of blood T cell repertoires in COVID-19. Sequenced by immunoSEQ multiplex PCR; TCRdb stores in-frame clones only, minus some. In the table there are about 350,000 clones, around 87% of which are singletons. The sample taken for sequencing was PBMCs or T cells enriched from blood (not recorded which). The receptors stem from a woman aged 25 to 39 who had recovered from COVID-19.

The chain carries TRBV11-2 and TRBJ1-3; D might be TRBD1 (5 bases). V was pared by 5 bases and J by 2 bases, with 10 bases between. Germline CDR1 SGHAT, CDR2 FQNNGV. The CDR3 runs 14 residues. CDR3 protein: CASSPQGTGNTIYF. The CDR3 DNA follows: TGTGCCAGCAGCCCTCAGGGTACTGGAAACACCATATATTTT.

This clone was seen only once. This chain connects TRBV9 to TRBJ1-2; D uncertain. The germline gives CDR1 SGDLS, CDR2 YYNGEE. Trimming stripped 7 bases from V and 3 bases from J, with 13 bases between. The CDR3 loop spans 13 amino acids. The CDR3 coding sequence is TGTGCCAGCTCTACGGGAGAATACTATGGCTACACCTTC. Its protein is CASSTGEYYGYTF.

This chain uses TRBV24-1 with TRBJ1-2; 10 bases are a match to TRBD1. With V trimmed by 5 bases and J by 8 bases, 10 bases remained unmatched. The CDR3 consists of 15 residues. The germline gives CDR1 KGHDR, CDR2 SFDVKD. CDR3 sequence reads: CATSAPGTGVEGYTF. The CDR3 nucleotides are TGTGCCACCAGTGCCCCTGGGACAGGGGTTGAAGGCTACACCTTC.

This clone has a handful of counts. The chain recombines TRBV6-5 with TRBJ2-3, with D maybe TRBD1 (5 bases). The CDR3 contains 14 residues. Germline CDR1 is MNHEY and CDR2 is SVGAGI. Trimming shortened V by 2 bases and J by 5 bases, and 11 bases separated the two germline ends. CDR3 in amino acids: CASSYGRAVDTQYF. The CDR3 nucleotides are TGTGCCAGCAGTTACGGCAGGGCAGTAGATACGCAGTATTTT.

CDR3 bases: TGTGCCAGCAGCAACGGCGGTGAGCAGTTCTTC. Amino acids: CASSNGGEQFF. The genes are TRBV14 and TRBJ2-1; D ambiguous. The CDR3 contains 11 residues. CDR1 and CDR2 from the germline V gene are SGHDN and FVKESK. V was clipped by 5 bases and J by 9 bases, with 8 bases between them.

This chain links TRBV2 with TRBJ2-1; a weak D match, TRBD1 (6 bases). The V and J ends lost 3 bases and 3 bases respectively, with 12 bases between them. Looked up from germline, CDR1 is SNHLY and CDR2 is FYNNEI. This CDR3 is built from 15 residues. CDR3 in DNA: TGTGCCAGCAGTGAGGACGGACAGCTCTACAATGAGCAGTTCTTC. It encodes CASSEDGQLYNEQFF.

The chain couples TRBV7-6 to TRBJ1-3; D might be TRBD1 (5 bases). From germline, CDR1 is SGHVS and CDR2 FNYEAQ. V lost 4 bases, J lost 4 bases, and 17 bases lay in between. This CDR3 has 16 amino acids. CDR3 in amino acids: CASSSTGRWEGNTIYF. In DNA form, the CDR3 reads TGTGCCAGCAGCTCTACAGGACGATGGGAAGGAAACACCATATATTTT.

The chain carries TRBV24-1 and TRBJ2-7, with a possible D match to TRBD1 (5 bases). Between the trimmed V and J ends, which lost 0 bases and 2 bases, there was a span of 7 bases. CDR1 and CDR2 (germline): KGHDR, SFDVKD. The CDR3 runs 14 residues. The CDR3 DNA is TGTGCCACCAGTGATTTGTCGACAGCCTACGAGCAGTACTTC. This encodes CATSDLSTAYEQYF.

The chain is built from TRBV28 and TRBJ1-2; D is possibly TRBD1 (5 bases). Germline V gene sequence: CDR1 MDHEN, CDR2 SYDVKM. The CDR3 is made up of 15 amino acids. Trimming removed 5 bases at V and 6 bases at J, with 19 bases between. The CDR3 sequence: CASSTLARGGDGYTF. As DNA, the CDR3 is TGTGCCAGCAGTACCTTAGCCCGCGGAGGGGATGGCTACACCTTC.